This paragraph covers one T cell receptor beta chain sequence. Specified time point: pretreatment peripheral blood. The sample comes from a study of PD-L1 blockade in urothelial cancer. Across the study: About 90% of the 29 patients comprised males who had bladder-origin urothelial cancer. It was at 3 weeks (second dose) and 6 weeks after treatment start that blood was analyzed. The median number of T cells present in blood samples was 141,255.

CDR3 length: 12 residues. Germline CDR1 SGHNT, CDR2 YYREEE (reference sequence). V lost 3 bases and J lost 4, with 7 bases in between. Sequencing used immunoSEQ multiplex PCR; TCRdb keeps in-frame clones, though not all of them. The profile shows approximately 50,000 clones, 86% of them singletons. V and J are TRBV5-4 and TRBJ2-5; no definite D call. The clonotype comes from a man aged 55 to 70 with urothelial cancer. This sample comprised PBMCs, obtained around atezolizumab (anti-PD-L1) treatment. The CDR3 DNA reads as TGTGCCAGCAGCTCCCCCTTAGAGACCCAGTACTTC. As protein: CASSSPLETQYF. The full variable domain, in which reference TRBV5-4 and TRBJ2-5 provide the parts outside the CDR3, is ETGVTQSPTHLIKTRGQQVTLRCSSQSGHNTVSWYQQALGQGPQFIFQYYREEENGRGNFPPRFSGLQFPNYSSELNVNALELDDSALYLCASSSPLETQYFGPGTRLLVL.